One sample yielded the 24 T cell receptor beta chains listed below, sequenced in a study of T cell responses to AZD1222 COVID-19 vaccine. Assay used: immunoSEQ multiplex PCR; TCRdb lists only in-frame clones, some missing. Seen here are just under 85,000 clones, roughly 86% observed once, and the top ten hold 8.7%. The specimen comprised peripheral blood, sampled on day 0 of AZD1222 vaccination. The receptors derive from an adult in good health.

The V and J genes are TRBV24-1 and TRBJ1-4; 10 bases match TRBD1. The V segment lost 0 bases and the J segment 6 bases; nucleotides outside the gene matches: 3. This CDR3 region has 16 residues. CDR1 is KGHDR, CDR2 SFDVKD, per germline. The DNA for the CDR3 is TGTGCCACCAGTGATTTGGGTGGGACAGGGGATGAAAAACTGTTTTTT. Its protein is CATSDLGGTGDEKLFF.

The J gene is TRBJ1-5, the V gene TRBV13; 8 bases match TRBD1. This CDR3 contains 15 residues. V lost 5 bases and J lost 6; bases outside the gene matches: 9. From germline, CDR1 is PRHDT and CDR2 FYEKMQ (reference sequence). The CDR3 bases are TGTGCCAGCAGCCTCCGACAGGGGAGTACTCAGCCCCAGCATTTT. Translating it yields CASSLRQGSTQPQHF.

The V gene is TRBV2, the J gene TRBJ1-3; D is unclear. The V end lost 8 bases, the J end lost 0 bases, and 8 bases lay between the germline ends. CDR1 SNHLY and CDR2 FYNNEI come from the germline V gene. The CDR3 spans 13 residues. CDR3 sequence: CASHDRSGNTIYF. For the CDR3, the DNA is TGTGCCAGCCACGACCGCTCTGGAAACACCATATATTTT.

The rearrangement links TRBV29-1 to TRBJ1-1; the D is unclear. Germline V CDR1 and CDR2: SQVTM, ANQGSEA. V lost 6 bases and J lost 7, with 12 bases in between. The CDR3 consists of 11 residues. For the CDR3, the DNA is TGCAGCGTCTTGGGTGGTTTTGAAGCTTTCTTT. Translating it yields CSVLGGFEAFF.

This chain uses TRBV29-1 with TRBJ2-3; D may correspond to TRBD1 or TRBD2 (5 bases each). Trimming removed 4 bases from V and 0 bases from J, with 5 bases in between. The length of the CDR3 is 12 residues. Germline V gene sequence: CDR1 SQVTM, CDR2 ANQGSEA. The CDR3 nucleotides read TGCAGCGTTGGGGACAGCACAGATACGCAGTATTTT. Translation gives CSVGDSTDTQYF.

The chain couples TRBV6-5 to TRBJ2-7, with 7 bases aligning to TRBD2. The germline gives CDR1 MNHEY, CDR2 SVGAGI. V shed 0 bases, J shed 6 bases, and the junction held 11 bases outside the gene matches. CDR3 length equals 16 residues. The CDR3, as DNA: TGTGCCAGCAGTTACTCGGCGGGACTATTTCAAGTCGAGCAGTACTTC. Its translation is CASSYSAGLFQVEQYF.

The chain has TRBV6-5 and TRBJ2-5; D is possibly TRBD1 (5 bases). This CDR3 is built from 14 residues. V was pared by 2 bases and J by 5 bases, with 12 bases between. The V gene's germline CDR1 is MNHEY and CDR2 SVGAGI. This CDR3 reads CASSYDSPYETQYF. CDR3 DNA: TGTGCCAGCAGTTACGACAGTCCTTACGAGACCCAGTACTTC.

The CDR3 region has the DNA TGTGCCAGCAGTGCCGCGGGGAACAGTCGTGGCTACACCTTC. Translation: CASSAAGNSRGYTF. The V call is TRBV6-6, the J call TRBJ1-2; the D is unclear. The CDR3 contains 14 residues. Germline V gene lookup returns CDR1 MNHNY and CDR2 SVGAGI (reference sequence). V lost 5 bases and J 7 bases, leaving 17 bases between the germline ends.

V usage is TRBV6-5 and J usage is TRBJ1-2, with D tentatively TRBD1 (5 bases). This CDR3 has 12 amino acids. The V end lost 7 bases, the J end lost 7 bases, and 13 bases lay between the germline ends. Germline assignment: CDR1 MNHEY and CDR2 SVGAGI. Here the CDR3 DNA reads TGTGCCAGCAATCGGGGGTCGGGTGGCTACACCTTC. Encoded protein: CASNRGSGGYTF.

CDR3 nucleotide sequence: TGCGCCAGCAGCCTGGGACAGGGTGGTACAGATACGCAGTATTTT. Amino acid sequence: CASSLGQGGTDTQYF. The genes are TRBV5-1 and TRBJ2-3; TRBD1 agrees at 9 bases. CDR1 and CDR2 from the germline V gene are SGHRS and YFSETQ. The CDR3 extends over 15 amino acids. The J segment lost 3 bases and the V segment lost 4 bases, leaving 6 bases of the junction unmatched.

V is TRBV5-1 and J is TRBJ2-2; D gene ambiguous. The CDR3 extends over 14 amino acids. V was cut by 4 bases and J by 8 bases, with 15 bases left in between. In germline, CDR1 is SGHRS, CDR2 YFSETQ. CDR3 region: CASSGRPGTGELFF. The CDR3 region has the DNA TGCGCCAGCAGCGGACGACCCGGTACGGGGGAGCTGTTTTTT.

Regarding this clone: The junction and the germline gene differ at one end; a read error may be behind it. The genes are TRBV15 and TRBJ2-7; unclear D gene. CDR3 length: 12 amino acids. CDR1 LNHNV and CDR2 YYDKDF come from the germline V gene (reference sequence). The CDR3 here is CATSRDFGILIF. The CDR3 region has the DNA TGTGCCACCAGCAGAGATTTTGGGATCCTTATTTTC. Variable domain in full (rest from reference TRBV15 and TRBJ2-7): DAMVIQNPRYQVTQFGKPVTLSCSQTLNHNVMYWYQQKSSQAPKLLFHYYDKDFNNEADTPDNFQSRRPNTSFCFLDIRSPGLGDTAMYLCATSRDFGILIFGPGTRLTVT.

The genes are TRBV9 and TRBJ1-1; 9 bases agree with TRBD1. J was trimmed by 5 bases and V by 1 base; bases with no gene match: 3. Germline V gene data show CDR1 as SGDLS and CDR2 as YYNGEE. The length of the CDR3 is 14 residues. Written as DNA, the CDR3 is TGTGCCAGCAGCGTACAACAGGGGGCGACTGAAGCTTTCTTT. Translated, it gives CASSVQQGATEAFF.

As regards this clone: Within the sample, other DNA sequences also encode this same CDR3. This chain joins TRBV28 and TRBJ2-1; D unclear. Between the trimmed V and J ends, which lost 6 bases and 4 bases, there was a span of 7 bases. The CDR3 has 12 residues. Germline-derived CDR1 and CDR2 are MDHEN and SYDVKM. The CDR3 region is CASSLVYNEQFF. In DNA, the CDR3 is TGTGCCAGCAGCCTAGTGTACAATGAGCAGTTCTTC.

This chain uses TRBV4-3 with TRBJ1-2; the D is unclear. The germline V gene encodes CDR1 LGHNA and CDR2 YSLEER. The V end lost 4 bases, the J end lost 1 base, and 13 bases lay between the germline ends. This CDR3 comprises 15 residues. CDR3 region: CASSPSLGSNYGYTF. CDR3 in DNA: TGCGCCAGCAGCCCAAGTCTCGGGAGTAACTATGGCTACACCTTC.

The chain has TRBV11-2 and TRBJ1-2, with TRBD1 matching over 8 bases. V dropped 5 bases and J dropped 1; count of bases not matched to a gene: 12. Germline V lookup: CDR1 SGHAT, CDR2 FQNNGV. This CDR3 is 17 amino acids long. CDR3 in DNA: TGTGCCAGCAGCCTCGGAGCAGGGGGCCACCATAACTATGGCTACACCTTC. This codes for CASSLGAGGHHNYGYTF. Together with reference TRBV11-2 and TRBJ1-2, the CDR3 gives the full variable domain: EAGVAQSPRYKIIEKRQSVAFWCNPISGHATLYWYQQILGQGPKLLIQFQNNGVVDDSQLPKDRFSAERLKGVDSTLKIQPAKLEDSAVYLCASSLGAGGHHNYGYTFGSGTRLTVV.

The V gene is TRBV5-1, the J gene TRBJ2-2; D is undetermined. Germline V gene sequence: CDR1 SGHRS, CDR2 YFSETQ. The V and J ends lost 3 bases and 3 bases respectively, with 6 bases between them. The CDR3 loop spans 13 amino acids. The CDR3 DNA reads TGCGCCAGCAGCTACGATTACACCGGGGAGCTGTTTTTT. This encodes CASSYDYTGELFF.

The CDR3 sequence: CAIRLAGTDTQYF. The CDR3 nucleotides are TGTGCCATCAGACTAGCGGGCACAGATACGCAGTATTTT. The chain joins TRBV10-3 to TRBJ2-3, with 8 positions matching TRBD2. Germline V CDR1 and CDR2: ENHRY, SYGVKD. The J segment lost 1 base and the V segment lost 6 bases, leaving 0 bases of the junction unmatched. The CDR3 extends over 13 amino acids.

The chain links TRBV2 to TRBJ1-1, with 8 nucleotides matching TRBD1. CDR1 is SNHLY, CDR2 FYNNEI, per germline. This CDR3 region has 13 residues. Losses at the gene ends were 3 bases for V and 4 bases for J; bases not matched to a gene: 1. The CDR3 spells CASSEQGATEAFF. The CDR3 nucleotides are TGTGCCAGCAGTGAGCAGGGGGCCACTGAAGCTTTCTTT.

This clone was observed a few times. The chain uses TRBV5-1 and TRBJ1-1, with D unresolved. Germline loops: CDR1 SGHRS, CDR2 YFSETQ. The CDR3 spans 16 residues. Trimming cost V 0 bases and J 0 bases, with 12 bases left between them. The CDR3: CASSLGSTVMNTEAFF. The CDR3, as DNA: TGCGCCAGCAGCTTGGGATCTACAGTCATGAACACTGAAGCTTTCTTT.

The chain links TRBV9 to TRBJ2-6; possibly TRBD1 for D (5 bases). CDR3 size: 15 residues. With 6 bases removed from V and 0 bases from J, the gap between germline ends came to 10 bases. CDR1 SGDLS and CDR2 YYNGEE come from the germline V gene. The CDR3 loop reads CASKGPYSGANVLTF. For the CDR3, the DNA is TGTGCCAGCAAGGGGCCCTACTCTGGGGCCAACGTCCTGACTTTC.

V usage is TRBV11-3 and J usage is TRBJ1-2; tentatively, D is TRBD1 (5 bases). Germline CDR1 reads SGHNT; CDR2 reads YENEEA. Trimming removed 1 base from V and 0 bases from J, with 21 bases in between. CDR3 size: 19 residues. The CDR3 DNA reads TGTGCCAGCAGCTTAGGGTATCCCCCTACAGGCCCCTCTAACTATGGCTACACCTTC. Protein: CASSLGYPPTGPSNYGYTF.

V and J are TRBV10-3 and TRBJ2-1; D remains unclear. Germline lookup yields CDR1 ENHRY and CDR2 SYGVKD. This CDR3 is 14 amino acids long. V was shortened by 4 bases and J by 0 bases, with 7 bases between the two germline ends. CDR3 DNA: TGTGCCATCAGTGGCCCGAGCTCCTACAATGAGCAGTTCTTC. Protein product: CAISGPSSYNEQFF.

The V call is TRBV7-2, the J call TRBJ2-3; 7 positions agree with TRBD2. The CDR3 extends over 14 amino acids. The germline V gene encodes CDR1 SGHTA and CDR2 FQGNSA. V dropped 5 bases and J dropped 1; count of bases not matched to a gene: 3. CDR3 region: CASSPSGRTDTQYF. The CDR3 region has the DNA TGTGCCAGCAGCCCTAGCGGCCGCACAGATACGCAGTATTTT.